The source of this TCR beta chain is a study of cytomegalovirus exposure and HLA in healthy donors. Overall study results and limits: Associated with cytomegalovirus, according to the listing, were 150 to 200 TCR beta chains.

A word on this clone: Its antigen is still unknown.

The PCR was carried out with 60 Vbeta primers and 13 Jbeta primers. TCRdb's copy holds only in-frame clones and misses some; the assay was immunoSEQ multiplex PCR. Of around 130,000 clones in the sample, around 72% were seen once. The origin of this receptor is a woman aged 18 to 35 in good health and CMV-seronegative. The sequenced sample consisted of PBMCs.

The CDR3 coding sequence is TGTGCCAGCAGCTTGGGAACCGCAGGGCGAAATGAGCAGTTCTTC. It codes for CASSLGTAGRNEQFF. The rearrangement links TRBV27 to TRBJ2-1, with D possibly being TRBD1 (5 bases). Germline loops: CDR1 MNHEY, CDR2 SMNVEV (reference sequence). V was clipped by 6 bases and J by 7 bases, with 19 bases between them. The CDR3 is made up of 15 amino acids.